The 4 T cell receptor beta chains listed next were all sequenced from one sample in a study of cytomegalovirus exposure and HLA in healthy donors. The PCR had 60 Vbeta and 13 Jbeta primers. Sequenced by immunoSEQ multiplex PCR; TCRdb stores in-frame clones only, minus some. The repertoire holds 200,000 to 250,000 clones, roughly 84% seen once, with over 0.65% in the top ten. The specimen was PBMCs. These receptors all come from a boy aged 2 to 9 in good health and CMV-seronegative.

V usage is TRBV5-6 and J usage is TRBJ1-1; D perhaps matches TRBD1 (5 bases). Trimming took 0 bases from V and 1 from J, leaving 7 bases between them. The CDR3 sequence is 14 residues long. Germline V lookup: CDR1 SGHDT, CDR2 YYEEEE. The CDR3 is CASSLEGQNTEAFF. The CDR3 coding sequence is TGTGCCAGCAGCTTGGAAGGACAGAACACTGAAGCTTTCTTT.

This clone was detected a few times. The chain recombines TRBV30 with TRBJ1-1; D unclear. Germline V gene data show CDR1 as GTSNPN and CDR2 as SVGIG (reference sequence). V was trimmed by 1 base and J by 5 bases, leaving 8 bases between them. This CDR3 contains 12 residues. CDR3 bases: TGTGCCTGGAGTGCGGCGGGGACTGAAGCTTTCTTT. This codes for CAWSAAGTEAFF.

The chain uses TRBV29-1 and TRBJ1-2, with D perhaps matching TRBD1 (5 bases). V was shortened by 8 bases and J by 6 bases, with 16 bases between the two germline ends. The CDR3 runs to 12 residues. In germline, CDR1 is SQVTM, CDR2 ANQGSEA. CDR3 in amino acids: CSTGEGRDGYTF. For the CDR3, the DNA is TGCAGCACAGGCGAGGGGAGGGATGGCTACACCTTC. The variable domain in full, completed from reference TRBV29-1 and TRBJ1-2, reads SAVISQKPSRDICQRGTSLTIQCQVDSQVTMMFWYRQQPGQSLTLIATANQGSEATYESGFVIDKFPISRPNLTFSTLTVSNMSPEDSSIYLCSTGEGRDGYTFGSGTRLTVV.

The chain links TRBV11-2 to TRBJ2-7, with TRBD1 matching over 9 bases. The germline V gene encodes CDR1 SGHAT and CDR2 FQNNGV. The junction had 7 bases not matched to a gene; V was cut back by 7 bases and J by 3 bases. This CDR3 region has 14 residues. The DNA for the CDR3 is TGTGCCAGCACCCCTCCGGGACAGGGCTACGAGCAGTACTTC. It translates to CASTPPGQGYEQYF.